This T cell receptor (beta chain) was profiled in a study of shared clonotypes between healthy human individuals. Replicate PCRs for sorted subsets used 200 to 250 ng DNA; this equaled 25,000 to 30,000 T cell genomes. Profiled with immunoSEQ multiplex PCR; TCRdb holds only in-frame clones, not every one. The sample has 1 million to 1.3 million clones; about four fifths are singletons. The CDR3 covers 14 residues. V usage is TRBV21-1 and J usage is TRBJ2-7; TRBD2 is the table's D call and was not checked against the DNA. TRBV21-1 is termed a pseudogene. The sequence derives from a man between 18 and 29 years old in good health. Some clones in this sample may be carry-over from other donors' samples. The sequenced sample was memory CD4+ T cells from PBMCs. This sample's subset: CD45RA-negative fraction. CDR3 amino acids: CASRISLSSYEQYF. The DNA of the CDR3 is TGTGCCAGCAGGATAAGCCTCTCCTCCTACGAGCAGTACTTC.